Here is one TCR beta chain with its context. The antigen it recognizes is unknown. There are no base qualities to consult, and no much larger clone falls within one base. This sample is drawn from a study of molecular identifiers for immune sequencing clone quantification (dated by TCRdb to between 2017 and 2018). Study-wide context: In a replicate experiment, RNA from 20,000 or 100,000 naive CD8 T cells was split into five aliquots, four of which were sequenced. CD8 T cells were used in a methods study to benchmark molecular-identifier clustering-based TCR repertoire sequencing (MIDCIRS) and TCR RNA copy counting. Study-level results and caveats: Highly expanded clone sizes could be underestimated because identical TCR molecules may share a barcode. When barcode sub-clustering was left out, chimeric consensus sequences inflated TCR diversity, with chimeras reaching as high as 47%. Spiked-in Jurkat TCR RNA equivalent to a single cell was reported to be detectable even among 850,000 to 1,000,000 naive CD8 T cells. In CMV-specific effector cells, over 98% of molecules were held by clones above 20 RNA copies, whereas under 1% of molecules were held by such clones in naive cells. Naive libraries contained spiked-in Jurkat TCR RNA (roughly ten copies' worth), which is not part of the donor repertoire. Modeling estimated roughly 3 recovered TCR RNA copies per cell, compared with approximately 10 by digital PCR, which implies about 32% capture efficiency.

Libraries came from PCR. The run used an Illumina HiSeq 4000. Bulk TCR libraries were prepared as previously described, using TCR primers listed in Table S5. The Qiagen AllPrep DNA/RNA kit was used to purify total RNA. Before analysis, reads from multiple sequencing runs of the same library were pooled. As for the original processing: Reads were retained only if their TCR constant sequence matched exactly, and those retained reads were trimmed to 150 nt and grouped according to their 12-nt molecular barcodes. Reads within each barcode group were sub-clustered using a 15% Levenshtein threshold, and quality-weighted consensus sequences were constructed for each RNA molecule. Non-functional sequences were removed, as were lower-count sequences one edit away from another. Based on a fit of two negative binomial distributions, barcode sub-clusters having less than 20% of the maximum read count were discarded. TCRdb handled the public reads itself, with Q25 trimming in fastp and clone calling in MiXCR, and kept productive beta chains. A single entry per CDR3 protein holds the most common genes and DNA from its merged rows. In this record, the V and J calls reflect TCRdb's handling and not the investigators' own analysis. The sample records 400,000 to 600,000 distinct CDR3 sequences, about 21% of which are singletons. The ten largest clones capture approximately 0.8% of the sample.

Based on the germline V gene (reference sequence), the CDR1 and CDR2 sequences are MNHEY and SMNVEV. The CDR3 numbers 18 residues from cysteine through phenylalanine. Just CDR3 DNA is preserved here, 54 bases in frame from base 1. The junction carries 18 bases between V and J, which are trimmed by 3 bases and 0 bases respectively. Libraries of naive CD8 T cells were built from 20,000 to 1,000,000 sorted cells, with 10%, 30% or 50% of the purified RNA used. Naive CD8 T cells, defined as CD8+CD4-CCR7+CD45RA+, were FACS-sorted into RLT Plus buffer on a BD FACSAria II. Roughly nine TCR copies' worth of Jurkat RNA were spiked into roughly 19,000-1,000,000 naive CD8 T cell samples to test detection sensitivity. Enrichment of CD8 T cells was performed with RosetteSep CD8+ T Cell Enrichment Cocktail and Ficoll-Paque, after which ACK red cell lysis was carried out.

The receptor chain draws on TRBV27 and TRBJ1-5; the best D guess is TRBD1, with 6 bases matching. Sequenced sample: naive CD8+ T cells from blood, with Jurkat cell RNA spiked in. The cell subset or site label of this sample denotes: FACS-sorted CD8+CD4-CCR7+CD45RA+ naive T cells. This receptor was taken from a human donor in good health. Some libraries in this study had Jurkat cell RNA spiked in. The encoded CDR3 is CASSLIFGGRHSNQPQHF. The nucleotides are TGTGCCAGCAGTTTGATATTTGGGGGCAGACATAGCAATCAGCCCCAGCATTTT.